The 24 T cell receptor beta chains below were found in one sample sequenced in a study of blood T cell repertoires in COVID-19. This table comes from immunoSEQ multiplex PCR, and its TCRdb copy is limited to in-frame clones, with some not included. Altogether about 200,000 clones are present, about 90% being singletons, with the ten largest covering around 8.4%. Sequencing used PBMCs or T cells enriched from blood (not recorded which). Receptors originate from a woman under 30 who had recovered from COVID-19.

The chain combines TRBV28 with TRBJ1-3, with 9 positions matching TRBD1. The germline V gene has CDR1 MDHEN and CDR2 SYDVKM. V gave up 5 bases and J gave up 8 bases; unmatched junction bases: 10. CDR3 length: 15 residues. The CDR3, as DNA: TGTGCCAGCAGTCTGGGACAGGGTGGACGGGACACCATATATTTT. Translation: CASSLGQGGRDTIYF.

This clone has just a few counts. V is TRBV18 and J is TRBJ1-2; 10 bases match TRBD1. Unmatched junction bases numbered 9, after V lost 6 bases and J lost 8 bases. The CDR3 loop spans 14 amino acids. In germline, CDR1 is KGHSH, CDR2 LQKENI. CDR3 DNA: TGTGCCAGCTCCCGGGACAGGGGTCTATGGGGCTACACCTTC. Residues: CASSRDRGLWGYTF.

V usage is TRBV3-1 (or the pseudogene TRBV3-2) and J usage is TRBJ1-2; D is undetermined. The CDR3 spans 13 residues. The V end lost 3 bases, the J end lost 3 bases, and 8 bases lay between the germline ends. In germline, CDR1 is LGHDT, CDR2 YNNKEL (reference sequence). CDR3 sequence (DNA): TGTGCCAGCAGCCAGGGCAGATACTATGGCTACACCTTC. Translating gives CASSQGRYYGYTF.

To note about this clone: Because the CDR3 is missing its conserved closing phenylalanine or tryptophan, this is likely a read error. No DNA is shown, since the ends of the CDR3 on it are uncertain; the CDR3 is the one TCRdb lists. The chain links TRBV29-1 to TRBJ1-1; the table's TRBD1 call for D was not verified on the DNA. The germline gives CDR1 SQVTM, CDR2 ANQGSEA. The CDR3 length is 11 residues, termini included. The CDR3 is CSIWDRGQEIP.

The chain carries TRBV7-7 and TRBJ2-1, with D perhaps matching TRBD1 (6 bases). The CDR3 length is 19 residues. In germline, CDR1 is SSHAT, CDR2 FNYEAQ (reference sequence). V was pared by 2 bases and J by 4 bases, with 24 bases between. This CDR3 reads CASSLYPSQGLGPYNEQFF. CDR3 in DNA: TGTGCCAGCAGCTTATACCCGTCTCAGGGGCTAGGGCCATACAATGAGCAGTTCTTC.

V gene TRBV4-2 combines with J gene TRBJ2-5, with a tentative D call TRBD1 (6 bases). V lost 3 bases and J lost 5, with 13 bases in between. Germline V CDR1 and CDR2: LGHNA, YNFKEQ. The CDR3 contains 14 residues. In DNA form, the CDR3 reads TGTGCCAGCAGCCAGGGACAAGCCCCGGAGACCCAGTACTTC. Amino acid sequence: CASSQGQAPETQYF.

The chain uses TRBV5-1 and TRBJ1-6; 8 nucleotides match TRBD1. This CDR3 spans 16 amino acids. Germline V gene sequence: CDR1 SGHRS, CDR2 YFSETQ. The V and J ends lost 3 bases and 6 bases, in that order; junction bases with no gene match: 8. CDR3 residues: CASSWAGGDSNSPLHF. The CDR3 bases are TGCGCCAGCAGCTGGGCAGGGGGCGATAGTAATTCACCCCTCCACTTT.

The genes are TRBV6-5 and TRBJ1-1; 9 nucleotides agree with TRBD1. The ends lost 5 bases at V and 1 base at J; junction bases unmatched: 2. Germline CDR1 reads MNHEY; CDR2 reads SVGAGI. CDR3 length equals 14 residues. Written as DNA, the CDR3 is TGTGCCAGCAGTAGGGACAGGGAGAACACTGAAGCTTTCTTT. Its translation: CASSRDRENTEAFF.

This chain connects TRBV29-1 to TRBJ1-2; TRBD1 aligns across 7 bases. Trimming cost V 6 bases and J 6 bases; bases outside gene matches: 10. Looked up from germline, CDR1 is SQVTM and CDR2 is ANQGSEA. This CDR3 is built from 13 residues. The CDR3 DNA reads TGCAGCGTGGGAACAGGGGATCGGAATGGCTACACCTTC. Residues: CSVGTGDRNGYTF.

CDR3 protein: CASSLGDTEQAFF. The CDR3 bases are TGTGCCAGCAGCTTGGGGGACACGGAACAGGCTTTCTTT. The chain links TRBV11-3 to TRBJ1-1; perhaps TRBD1 as D (6 bases). V dropped 3 bases and J dropped 11 bases, with 16 bases sitting between them. CDR1 and CDR2 (germline): SGHNT, YENEEA. The CDR3 loop spans 13 amino acids.

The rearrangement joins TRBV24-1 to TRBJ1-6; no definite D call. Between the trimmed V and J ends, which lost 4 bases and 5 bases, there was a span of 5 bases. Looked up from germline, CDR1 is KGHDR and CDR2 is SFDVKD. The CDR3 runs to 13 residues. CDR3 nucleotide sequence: TGTGCCACCAGTGACCGTGATAATTCACCCCTCCACTTT. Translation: CATSDRDNSPLHF.

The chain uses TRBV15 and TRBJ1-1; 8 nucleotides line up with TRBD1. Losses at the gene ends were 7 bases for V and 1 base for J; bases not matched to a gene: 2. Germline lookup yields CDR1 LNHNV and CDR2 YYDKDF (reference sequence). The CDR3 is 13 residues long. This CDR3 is CATMTGENTEAFF. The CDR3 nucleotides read TGTGCCACCATGACAGGGGAGAACACTGAAGCTTTCTTT.

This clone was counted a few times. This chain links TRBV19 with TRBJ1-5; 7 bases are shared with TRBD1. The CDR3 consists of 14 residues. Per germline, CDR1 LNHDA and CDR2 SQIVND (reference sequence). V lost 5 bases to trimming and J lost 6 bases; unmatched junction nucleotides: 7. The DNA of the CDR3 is TGTGCCAGTAGTGGGACAGTCCCCACTCAGCCCCAGCATTTT. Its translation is CASSGTVPTQPQHF.

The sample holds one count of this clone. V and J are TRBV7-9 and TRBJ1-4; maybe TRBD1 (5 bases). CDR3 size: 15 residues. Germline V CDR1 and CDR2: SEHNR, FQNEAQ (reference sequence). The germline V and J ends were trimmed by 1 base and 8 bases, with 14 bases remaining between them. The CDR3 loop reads CASSLVSGVREKLFF. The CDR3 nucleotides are TGTGCCAGCAGCTTAGTCTCGGGGGTGAGGGAAAAACTGTTTTTT.

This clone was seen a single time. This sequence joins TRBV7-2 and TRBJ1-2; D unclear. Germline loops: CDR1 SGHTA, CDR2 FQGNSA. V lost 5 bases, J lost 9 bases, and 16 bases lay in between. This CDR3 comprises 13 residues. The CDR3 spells CASSPWTPTRYTF. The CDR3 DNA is TGTGCCAGCAGCCCCTGGACTCCCACCCGCTACACCTTC. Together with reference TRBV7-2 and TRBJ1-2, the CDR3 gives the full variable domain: GAGVSQSPSNKVTEKGKDVELRCDPISGHTALYWYRQSLGQGLEFLIYFQGNSAPDKSGLPSDRFSAERTGGSVSTLTIQRTQQEDSAVYLCASSPWTPTRYTFGSGTRLTVV.

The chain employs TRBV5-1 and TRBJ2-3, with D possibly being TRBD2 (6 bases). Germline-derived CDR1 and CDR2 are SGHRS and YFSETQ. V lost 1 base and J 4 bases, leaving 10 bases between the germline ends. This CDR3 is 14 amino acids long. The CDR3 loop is CASSLSAGPDTQYF. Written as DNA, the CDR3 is TGCGCCAGCAGCTTGTCCGCGGGACCAGATACGCAGTATTTT.

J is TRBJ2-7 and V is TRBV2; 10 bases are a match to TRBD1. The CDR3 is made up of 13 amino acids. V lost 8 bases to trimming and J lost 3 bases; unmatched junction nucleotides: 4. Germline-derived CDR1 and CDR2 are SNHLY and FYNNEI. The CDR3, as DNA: TGTGCCAGCCACCGGGACAGGGGCTACGAGCAGTACTTC. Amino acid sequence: CASHRDRGYEQYF.

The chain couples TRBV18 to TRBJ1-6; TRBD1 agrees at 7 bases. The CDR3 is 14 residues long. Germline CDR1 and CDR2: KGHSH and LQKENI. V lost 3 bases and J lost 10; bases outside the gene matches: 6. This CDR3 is CASSPTGLGSPLHF. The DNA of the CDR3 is TGTGCCAGCTCACCGACAGGGCTTGGATCACCCCTCCACTTT.

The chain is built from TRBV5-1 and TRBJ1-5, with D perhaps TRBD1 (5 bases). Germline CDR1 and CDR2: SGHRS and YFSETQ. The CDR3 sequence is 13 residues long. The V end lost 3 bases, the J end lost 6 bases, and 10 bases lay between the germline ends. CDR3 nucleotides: TGCGCCAGCAGCTACAGCGGGGGTCAGCCCCAGCATTTT. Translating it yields CASSYSGGQPQHF. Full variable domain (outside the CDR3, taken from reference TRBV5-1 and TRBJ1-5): KAGVTQTPRYLIKTRGQQVTLSCSPISGHRSVSWYQQTPGQGLQFLFEYFSETQRNKGNFPGRFSGRQFSNSRSEMNVSTLELGDSALYLCASSYSGGQPQHFGDGTRLSIL.

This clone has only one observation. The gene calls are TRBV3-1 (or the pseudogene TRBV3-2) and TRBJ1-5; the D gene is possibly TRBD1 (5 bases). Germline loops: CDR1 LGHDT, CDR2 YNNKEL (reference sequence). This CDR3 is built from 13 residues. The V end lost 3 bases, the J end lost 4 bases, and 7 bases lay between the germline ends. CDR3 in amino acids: CASSHAGNQPQHF. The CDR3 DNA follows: TGTGCCAGCAGCCACGCAGGGAATCAGCCCCAGCATTTT.

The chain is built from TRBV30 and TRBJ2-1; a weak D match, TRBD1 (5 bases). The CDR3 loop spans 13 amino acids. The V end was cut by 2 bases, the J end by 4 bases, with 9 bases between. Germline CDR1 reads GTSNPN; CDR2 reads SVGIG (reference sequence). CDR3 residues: CAWSLTAYNEQFF. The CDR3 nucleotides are TGTGCCTGGAGTCTGACAGCATACAATGAGCAGTTCTTC.

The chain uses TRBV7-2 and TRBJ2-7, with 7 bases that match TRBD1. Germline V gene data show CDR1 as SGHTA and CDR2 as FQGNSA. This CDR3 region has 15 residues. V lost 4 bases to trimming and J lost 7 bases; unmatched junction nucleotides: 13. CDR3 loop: CASSSRDSGLGEQYF. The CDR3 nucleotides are TGTGCCAGCAGCTCCCGGGACAGTGGCTTGGGGGAGCAGTACTTC.

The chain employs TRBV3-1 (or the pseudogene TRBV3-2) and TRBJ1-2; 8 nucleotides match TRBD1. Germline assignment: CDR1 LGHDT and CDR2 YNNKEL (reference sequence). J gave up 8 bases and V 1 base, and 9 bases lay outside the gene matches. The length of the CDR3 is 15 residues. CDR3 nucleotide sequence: TGTGCCAGCAGCCAAGGTTCCGACAGGGGTAGCGGCTACACCTTC. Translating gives CASSQGSDRGSGYTF.

The CDR3 here is CASSGGTSGLYEQYF. CDR3 sequence (DNA): TGCGCCAGCAGTGGAGGGACTAGCGGACTTTACGAGCAGTACTTC. The chain uses TRBV5-1 and TRBJ2-7, with TRBD2 identical over 11 bases. The CDR3 covers 15 residues. CDR1 is SGHRS and CDR2 is YFSETQ in the germline V gene. With V trimmed by 5 bases and J by 4 bases, 8 bases remained unmatched.